The 18 T cell receptor beta chains presented below share a single source sample, sequenced in a study of cytomegalovirus exposure and HLA in healthy donors. The PCR had 60 Vbeta and 13 Jbeta primers. Sequenced by immunoSEQ multiplex PCR; TCRdb stores in-frame clones only, minus some. The sample yields a few hundred thousand clones, more than 60% seen once. Sequences were obtained from PBMCs. The source is a woman in her twenties or thirties in good health and CMV-seronegative.

The rearrangement uses TRBV7-8 and TRBJ2-7, with D possibly being TRBD2 (5 bases). Between the trimmed V and J ends, which lost 5 bases and 5 bases, there was a span of 10 bases. The CDR3 length is 12 residues. The germline V gene encodes CDR1 SGHVS and CDR2 FQNEAQ. The CDR3 DNA reads as TGTGCCAGCAGCCCGTCCGGGGACGAGCAGTACTTC. It codes for CASSPSGDEQYF. Complete variable domain (other parts from reference TRBV7-8 and TRBJ2-7): GAGVSQSPRYKVAKRGQDVALRCDPISGHVSLFWYQQALGQGPEFLTYFQNEAQLDKSGLPSDRFFAERPEGSVSTLKIQRTQQEDSAVYLCASSPSGDEQYFGPGTRLTVT.

This clone was seen a single time. V is TRBV6-1 and J is TRBJ2-1; 10 nucleotides line up with TRBD2. Germline V gene sequence: CDR1 MNHNS, CDR2 SASEGT. Trimming removed 2 bases from V and 3 bases from J; junction bases left unmatched: 4. The CDR3 is made up of 16 amino acids. The CDR3 coding sequence is TGTGCCAGCAGTGAATTACCTAGCGGGGGCTACAATGAGCAGTTCTTC. This gives the protein CASSELPSGGYNEQFF.

J is TRBJ2-1 and V is TRBV21-1; the table's D gene call, TRBD2, was not cross checked with the DNA. TRBV21-1 is a known pseudogene. CDR3 length: 15 amino acids. The CDR3 DNA sequence: TGTGCCAGCAGCAAATCTAGCGTTTCCTACAATGAGCAGTTCTTC. Translated: CASSKSSVSYNEQFF.

This clone appeared a few times. The rearrangement uses TRBV6-5 and TRBJ2-7; tentatively, D is TRBD1 (5 bases). CDR3 size: 15 residues. V gave up 2 bases and J gave up 1 base, with 12 bases separating them. Germline assignment: CDR1 MNHEY and CDR2 SVGAGI. The CDR3 loop reads CASSYLSQGSYEQYF. CDR3 bases: TGTGCCAGCAGTTACCTTAGTCAGGGTTCCTACGAGCAGTACTTC.

This chain connects TRBV30 to TRBJ2-3, with 8 bases that match TRBD2. After removal of 2 bases from V and 4 bases from J, the junction contained 5 bases not matched to a gene. Per the germline V gene, CDR1 is GTSNPN and CDR2 is SVGIG (reference sequence). The CDR3 loop spans 14 amino acids. The CDR3, as DNA: TGTGCCTGGAGTCTTACTAGCGGAGCAGATACGCAGTATTTT. Protein product: CAWSLTSGADTQYF.

The V and J genes are TRBV6-6 and TRBJ1-1, with 8 nucleotides matching TRBD1. V shed 5 bases, J shed 1 base, and the junction held 6 bases outside the gene matches. There are 15 residues in the CDR3. CDR1 and CDR2 (germline): MNHNY, SVGAGI (reference sequence). CDR3 sequence: CASSIDRGKNTEAFF. The CDR3 DNA follows: TGTGCCAGCAGTATTGACAGGGGCAAGAACACTGAAGCTTTCTTT.

This sequence joins TRBV5-8 and TRBJ2-1; 7 bases are a match to TRBD2. Germline V lookup: CDR1 SGHTS, CDR2 YDEGEE. The CDR3 runs to 19 residues. V lost 6 bases and J lost 4; bases outside the gene matches: 22. CDR3 nucleotide sequence: TGTGCCAGCATCTCCCCTAGCGGACTTACCCGGCGGGGGTACAATGAGCAGTTCTTC. Protein product: CASISPSGLTRRGYNEQFF.

This clone came up a few times. V gene TRBV9 combines with J gene TRBJ2-1, with D maybe TRBD2 (5 bases). The CDR3 totals 15 residues. V shed 0 bases and J shed 7 bases, with 14 bases lying between them. The V gene's germline CDR1 is SGDLS and CDR2 YYNGEE. CDR3 amino acids: CASSVGGRTGNEQFF. DNA for the CDR3: TGTGCCAGCAGCGTAGGAGGAAGGACGGGAAATGAGCAGTTCTTC.

This chain joins TRBV15 and TRBJ2-7; tentatively, D is TRBD2 (5 bases). The V end lost 9 bases, the J end lost 2 bases, and 20 bases lay between the germline ends. CDR3 length: 15 amino acids. CDR1 and CDR2 from the germline V gene are LNHNV and YYDKDF (reference sequence). The CDR3 DNA reads TGTGCCACTTGGGATGGGAGCGGAGCAACCTACGAGCAGTACTTC. This sequence encodes CATWDGSGATYEQYF.

V usage is TRBV7-9 and J usage is TRBJ2-7; tentative D call: TRBD2 (5 bases). The CDR3 covers 15 residues. CDR1 and CDR2 from the germline V gene are SEHNR and FQNEAQ (reference sequence). V was cut by 1 base and J by 3 bases, with 13 bases left in between. The DNA of the CDR3 is TGTGCCAGCAGCTTAGATCTAGCCGGGCACTACGAGCAGTACTTC. Protein sequence: CASSLDLAGHYEQYF.

In its sample, this clone was seen a few times. The rearrangement joins TRBV11-3 to TRBJ1-2; no clear D gene. This CDR3 spans 12 amino acids. Germline values: CDR1 SGHNT, CDR2 YENEEA. The ends were cut back, 5 bases at V and 6 bases at J, with 10 bases in the middle. Here the CDR3 reads CASSPDRDGYTF. The CDR3 region has the DNA TGTGCCAGCAGCCCAGATCGGGATGGCTACACCTTC.

The genes are TRBV6-5 and TRBJ2-1; TRBD2 agrees at 9 bases. Unmatched junction bases numbered 11, after V lost 6 bases and J lost 8 bases. The CDR3 sequence is 15 residues long. Per germline, CDR1 MNHEY and CDR2 SVGAGI. For the CDR3, the DNA is TGTGCCAGCAGGTGGACTAGCGACAGACCCCATGAGCAGTTCTTC. Its translation: CASRWTSDRPHEQFF.

The chain recombines TRBV7-2 with TRBJ2-5; 15 bases map to TRBD2. The J call may be faulty, since TRBJ2-7 better matches the DNA end. Germline V gene sequence: CDR1 SGHTA, CDR2 FQGNSA. The CDR3 length is 19 residues. The CDR3 DNA sequence: TGTGCCAGCAGCGAACCACGGACTAGCGGGGGGGGATGGCCCTACGAGCAGTACTTC. Translating gives CASSEPRTSGGGWPYEQYF.

This clone was seen only a few times. The chain carries TRBV18 and TRBJ2-7; D gene uncertain. This CDR3 comprises 11 residues. In germline, CDR1 is KGHSH, CDR2 LQKENI. Between the trimmed V and J ends, which lost 5 bases and 3 bases, there was a span of 5 bases. DNA for the CDR3: TGTGCCAGCTCATCAAACTACGAGCAGTACTTC. Translated: CASSSNYEQYF.

This clone was seen a single time. This chain joins TRBV7-9 and TRBJ1-1; D unresolved. Germline CDR1 and CDR2: SEHNR and FQNEAQ (reference sequence). CDR3 length equals 11 residues. Trimming left V 3 bases short and J 3 bases short, with 2 bases between. CDR3 sequence (DNA): TGTGCCAGCAGCTTCGACACTGAAGCTTTCTTT. Its translation is CASSFDTEAFF.

The rearrangement joins TRBV11-3 to TRBJ1-1, with D tentatively TRBD1 (6 bases). Germline assignment: CDR1 SGHNT and CDR2 YENEEA. V gave up 5 bases and J gave up 1 base, with 14 bases separating them. CDR3 size: 15 residues. This chain's CDR3 is CASSRGGASNTEAFF. CDR3 DNA: TGTGCCAGCAGCCGAGGGGGGGCCTCGAACACTGAAGCTTTCTTT. The full variable domain, rest sourced from reference TRBV11-3 and TRBJ1-1, is EAGVVQSPRYKIIEKKQPVAFWCNPISGHNTLYWYLQNLGQGPELLIRYENEEAVDDSQLPKDRFSAERLKGVDSTLKIQPAELGDSAVYLCASSRGGASNTEAFFGQGTRLTVV.

V usage is TRBV14 and J usage is TRBJ1-6; D call uncertain. Trimming pared 3 bases from V and 6 bases from J, leaving 9 bases between. The CDR3 is made up of 14 amino acids. Germline values: CDR1 SGHDN, CDR2 FVKESK. The CDR3 region has the DNA TGTGCCAGCAGCCAGCTAGACTCTAATTCACCCCTCCACTTT. Its translation: CASSQLDSNSPLHF.

V gene TRBV5-6 combines with J gene TRBJ2-5; 8 bases line up with TRBD2. J was trimmed by 4 bases and V by 5 bases; bases with no gene match: 7. This CDR3 region has 14 residues. Germline assignment: CDR1 SGHDT and CDR2 YYEEEE. The CDR3 DNA sequence: TGTGCCAGCAGGTCTCCCCGGGGGGGAGAGACCCAGTACTTC. Encoded protein: CASRSPRGGETQYF. Full variable domain (rest looked up from reference TRBV5-6 and TRBJ2-5): DAGVTQSPTHLIKTRGQQVTLRCSPKSGHDTVSWYQQALGQGPQFIFQYYEEEERQRGNFPDRFSGHQFPNYSSELNVNALLLGDSALYLCASRSPRGGETQYFGPGTRLLVL.